This T cell receptor beta chain stems from a study of T cells in Graves' hyperthyroidism and ophthalmopathy. Orbital computed tomography, thyroid ultrasound, serum thyroxine and TRAb, and clinical symptoms together informed the diagnoses. Note on this clonotype: One junction end does not reproduce the germline sequence, and a read error may be involved.

The V gene's germline CDR1 is KGHSY and CDR2 FQNENV. The CDR3 consists of 13 residues. Amplification yielded TCR beta CDR3 regions, with RNA transcripts as the source. The primer set for the first-round RT-PCR of the TCR CDR3 was HTBI. Via MiXCR, TCRdb re-called the multiplex PCR reads, giving one row per CDR3 protein. Here the sample spans 400,000 to 600,000 distinct CDR3 sequences, 20% being singletons. The clonotype was recovered from a young man with Graves' hyperthyroidism. The sequenced material came from blood. V gene TRBV16 combines with J gene TRBJ2-7, with 8 bases matching TRBD1. CDR3 DNA: TGTGCCAGCAGCAGGACAGGGTCCCACGAGCATTACTTC. This translates into CASSRTGSHEHYF.